Presented here are 18 T cell receptor beta chains from one specimen sequenced in a study of cytomegalovirus exposure and HLA in healthy donors. Vbeta (60) and Jbeta (13) primers were used in the PCR. Libraries were prepared by immunoSEQ multiplex PCR; TCRdb keeps only in-frame clonotypes and omits some of them. The table has roughly 120,000 clones, around three quarters seen once; the top ten hold less than 5.5%. The sample taken for sequencing was PBMCs. Source of these receptors: a middle-aged man in good health and CMV-seropositive.

This sequence joins TRBV4-1 and TRBJ2-7, with D perhaps matching TRBD2 (6 bases). Per the germline V gene, CDR1 is MGHRA and CDR2 is YSYEKL. CDR3 length equals 16 residues. Trimming cost V 4 bases and J 2 bases, with 18 bases left between them. CDR3 sequence reads: CASSPVPREKAYEQYF. CDR3 DNA sequence: TGCGCCAGCAGCCCTGTTCCCCGGGAGAAGGCCTACGAGCAGTACTTC.

In regard to this clone: Additional DNA sequences in this sample encode the identical CDR3. The chain uses TRBV5-6 and TRBJ1-3, with a weak D call TRBD1 (5 bases). This CDR3 contains 15 residues. V was shortened by 0 bases and J by 10 bases, with 17 bases between the two germline ends. Germline V gene lookup returns CDR1 SGHDT and CDR2 YYEEEE. The CDR3 DNA sequence: TGTGCCAGCAGCTTGGTTACAGGCTCTGGACATACCATATATTTT. It translates to CASSLVTGSGHTIYF.

V gene TRBV7-9 combines with J gene TRBJ2-1; 7 bases agree with TRBD2. V was clipped by 4 bases and J by 4 bases; unmatched bases: 7. This CDR3 comprises 15 residues. CDR1 is SEHNR and CDR2 is FQNEAQ in the germline V gene (reference sequence). The CDR3 loop is CASSSPGGTYNEQFF. The DNA of the CDR3 is TGTGCCAGCAGCTCCCCCGGGGGGACTTACAATGAGCAGTTCTTC.

This chain connects TRBV6-6 to TRBJ2-7, with TRBD1 identical over 7 bases. The junction had 7 bases not matched to a gene; V was cut back by 3 bases and J by 5 bases. The CDR3 contains 14 residues. Germline CDR1 is MNHNY and CDR2 is SVGAGI (reference sequence). Here the CDR3 reads CASSYPDRAHEQYF. Written as DNA, the CDR3 is TGTGCCAGCAGTTATCCCGACAGGGCCCACGAGCAGTACTTC.

The V and J genes are TRBV6-1 and TRBJ2-7, with 7 bases aligning to TRBD2. CDR3 length: 14 amino acids. Germline values: CDR1 MNHNS, CDR2 SASEGT. The J segment lost 4 bases and the V segment lost 10 bases, leaving 13 bases of the junction unmatched. CDR3 in amino acids: CATSWEGGVYEQYF. The CDR3 DNA reads as TGTGCCACCTCATGGGAGGGTGGGGTTTACGAGCAGTACTTC.

The CDR3 reads CASSLWSGGRSYEQYF. DNA of the CDR3: TGTGCCAGCAGTTTATGGAGCGGGGGCCGCTCCTACGAGCAGTACTTC. This sequence joins TRBV27 and TRBJ2-7; 8 bases are shared with TRBD2. Per the germline V gene, CDR1 is MNHEY and CDR2 is SMNVEV (reference sequence). CDR3 length: 16 residues. J gave up 0 bases and V 1 base, and 5 bases lay outside the gene matches.

This chain connects TRBV5-1 to TRBJ1-1, with 8 bases matching TRBD1. The CDR3 is made up of 15 amino acids. CDR1 and CDR2 (germline): SGHRS, YFSETQ. V shed 4 bases, J shed 1 base, and the junction held 6 bases outside the gene matches. This chain's CDR3 is CASSQGAAGNTEAFF. In DNA form, the CDR3 reads TGCGCCAGCAGCCAGGGGGCCGCCGGGAACACTGAAGCTTTCTTT.

V usage is TRBV30 and J usage is TRBJ2-7; D gene unclear. CDR1 and CDR2 from the germline V gene are GTSNPN and SVGIG (reference sequence). The CDR3 sequence is 11 residues long. The V end lost 4 bases, the J end lost 3 bases, and 7 bases lay between the germline ends. The CDR3 DNA reads as TGTGCCTGGACGGAGAACTACGAGCAGTACTTC. It is translated as CAWTENYEQYF.

The chain links TRBV30 to TRBJ1-2; no clear D. Germline V CDR1 and CDR2: GTSNPN, SVGIG (reference sequence). V lost 7 bases and J 4 bases, leaving 13 bases between the germline ends. The CDR3 runs 12 residues. The CDR3 region is CALQPAGYGYTF. CDR3 DNA: TGTGCCTTGCAACCCGCCGGCTATGGCTACACCTTC.

V is TRBV7-2 and J is TRBJ2-7, with 8 bases aligning to TRBD2. This CDR3 comprises 12 residues. Germline lookup yields CDR1 SGHTA and CDR2 FQGNSA. V lost 10 bases and J lost 2; bases outside the gene matches: 4. The CDR3 region is CATGRGTYEQYF. The CDR3, as DNA: TGTGCCACCGGGAGGGGGACCTACGAGCAGTACTTC.

The chain has TRBV9 and TRBJ2-1; D not certain. Trimming took off 3 bases at V and 4 bases at J, with 20 bases between the two ends. Per the germline V gene, CDR1 is SGDLS and CDR2 is YYNGEE. The CDR3 runs to 17 residues. In DNA, the CDR3 is TGTGCCAGCAGCGCTTCTCGCCTAGGCACCTTATACAATGAGCAGTTCTTC. Amino acid sequence: CASSASRLGTLYNEQFF.

The rearrangement uses TRBV2 and TRBJ1-5, with 9 bases that match TRBD1. The CDR3 runs to 15 residues. V shed 9 bases, J shed 7 bases, and the junction held 13 bases outside the gene matches. Germline values: CDR1 SNHLY, CDR2 FYNNEI. Here the CDR3 reads CASNSQTGGAQPQHF. The CDR3 nucleotides are TGTGCCAGTAATTCCCAAACAGGGGGCGCGCAGCCCCAGCATTTT.

J is TRBJ2-7 and V is TRBV6-6, with TRBD1 matching 7 bases. CDR3 length: 13 amino acids. Germline CDR1 MNHNY, CDR2 SVGAGI (reference sequence). Germline trimming cut 7 bases from V and 2 bases from J; bases unmatched to any gene: 5. CDR3 bases: TGTGCCAGCACCCCGACAGGGACCTACGAGCAGTACTTC. This sequence encodes CASTPTGTYEQYF.

DNA of the CDR3: TGCGCCAGCAGCTTGGCCGGGAATTCTGGAAACACCATATATTTT. It translates to CASSLAGNSGNTIYF. This chain links TRBV5-1 with TRBJ1-3, with D hard to call. The germline gives CDR1 SGHRS, CDR2 YFSETQ. The CDR3 extends over 15 amino acids. V lost 0 bases and J 1 base, leaving 8 bases between the germline ends.

The rearrangement links TRBV6-5 to TRBJ1-2; D not resolved. V shed 0 bases and J shed 0 bases, with 11 bases lying between them. The CDR3 is 16 amino acids. Per the germline V gene, CDR1 is MNHEY and CDR2 is SVGAGI. CDR3 nucleotide sequence: TGTGCCAGCAGTTACTCGATGGCAGAAACTAACTATGGCTACACCTTC. The encoded protein is CASSYSMAETNYGYTF.

This clone was seen a single time. The chain has TRBV5-1 and TRBJ2-7; possible D gene TRBD1, 6 bases. The V gene's germline CDR1 is SGHRS and CDR2 YFSETQ. This CDR3 region has 14 residues. Trimming shortened V by 4 bases and J by 2 bases, and 13 bases separated the two germline ends. This CDR3 is CASSLTQGTYEQYF. CDR3 sequence (DNA): TGCGCCAGCAGCCTTACACAGGGCACCTACGAGCAGTACTTC.

A few counts support this clone. CDR3 DNA: TGTGCCAGCAGACAGGGGGCAAGGGAAGAGACCCAGTACTTC. Its translation is CASRQGAREETQYF. The genes are TRBV7-2 and TRBJ2-5, with TRBD1 matching 9 bases. The CDR3 is made up of 14 amino acids. The V gene end was trimmed by 6 bases and the J gene end by 3 bases; junction bases not matched to a gene: 5. In germline, CDR1 is SGHTA, CDR2 FQGNSA.

Written as DNA, the CDR3 is TGTGCCAGCAGCCGTCACCCAGGGGGCGCAGAGACCCAGTACTTC. Translated, it gives CASSRHPGGAETQYF. The V gene is TRBV14, the J gene TRBJ2-5, with 8 nucleotides matching TRBD1. Germline trimming cut 4 bases from V and 4 bases from J; bases unmatched to any gene: 8. This CDR3 has 15 amino acids. The V gene's germline CDR1 is SGHDN and CDR2 FVKESK.